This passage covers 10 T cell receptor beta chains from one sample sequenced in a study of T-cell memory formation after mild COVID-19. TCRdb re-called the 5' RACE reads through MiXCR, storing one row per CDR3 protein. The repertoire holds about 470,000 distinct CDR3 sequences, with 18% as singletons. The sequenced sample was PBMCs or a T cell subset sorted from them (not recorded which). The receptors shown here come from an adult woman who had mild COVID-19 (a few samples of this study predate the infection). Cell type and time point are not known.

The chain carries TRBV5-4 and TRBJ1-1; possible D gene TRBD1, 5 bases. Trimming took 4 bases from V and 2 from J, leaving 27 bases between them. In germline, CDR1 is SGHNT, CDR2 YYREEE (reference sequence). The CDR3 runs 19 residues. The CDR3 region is CASSPGPRREITPNTEAFF. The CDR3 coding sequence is TGTGCCAGCAGCCCCGGGCCGCGCAGGGAGATTACTCCAAACACTGAAGCTTTCTTT.

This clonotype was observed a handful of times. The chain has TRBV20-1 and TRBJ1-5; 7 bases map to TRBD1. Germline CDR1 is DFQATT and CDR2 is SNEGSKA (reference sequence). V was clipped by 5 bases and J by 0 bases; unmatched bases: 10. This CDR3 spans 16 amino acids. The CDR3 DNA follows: TGCAGTGCTTACGGGACAGCCGTGTATAGCAATCAGCCCCAGCATTTT. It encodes CSAYGTAVYSNQPQHF.

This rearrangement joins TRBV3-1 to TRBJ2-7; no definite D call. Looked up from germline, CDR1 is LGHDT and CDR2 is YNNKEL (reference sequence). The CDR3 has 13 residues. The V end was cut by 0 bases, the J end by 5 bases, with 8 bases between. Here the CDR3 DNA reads TGTGCCAGCAGCCAAGATAGGGCCCACGAGCAGTACTTC. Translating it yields CASSQDRAHEQYF.

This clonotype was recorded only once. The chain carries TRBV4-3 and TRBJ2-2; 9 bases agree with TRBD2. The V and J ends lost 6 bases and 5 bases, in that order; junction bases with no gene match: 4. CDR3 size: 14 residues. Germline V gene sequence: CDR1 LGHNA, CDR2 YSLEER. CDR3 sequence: CASRPAGGTGELFF. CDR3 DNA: TGCGCCAGCAGGCCAGCGGGAGGTACCGGGGAGCTGTTTTTT.

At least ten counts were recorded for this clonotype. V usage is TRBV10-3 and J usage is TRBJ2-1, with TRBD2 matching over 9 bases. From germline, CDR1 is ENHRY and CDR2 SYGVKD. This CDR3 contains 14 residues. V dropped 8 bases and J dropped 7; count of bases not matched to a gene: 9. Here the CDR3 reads CAISPSGKGNEQFF. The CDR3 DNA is TGTGCCATCTCGCCTAGCGGGAAGGGTAATGAGCAGTTCTTC.

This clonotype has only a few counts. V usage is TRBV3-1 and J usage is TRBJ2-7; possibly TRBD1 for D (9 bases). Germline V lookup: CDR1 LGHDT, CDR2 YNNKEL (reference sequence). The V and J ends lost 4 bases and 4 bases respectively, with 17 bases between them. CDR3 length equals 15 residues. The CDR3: CASSRGGTGYYEQYF. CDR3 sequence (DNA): TGTGCCAGCAGCCGCGGGGGGACAGGGTATTACGAGCAGTACTTC.

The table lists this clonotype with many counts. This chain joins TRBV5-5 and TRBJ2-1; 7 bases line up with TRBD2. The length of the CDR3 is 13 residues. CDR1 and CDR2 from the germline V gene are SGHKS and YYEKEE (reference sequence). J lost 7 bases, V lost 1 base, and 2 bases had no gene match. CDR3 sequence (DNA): TGTGCCAGCAGCTTGCTCGGGGGGAATGAGCAGTTCTTC. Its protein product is CASSLLGGNEQFF.

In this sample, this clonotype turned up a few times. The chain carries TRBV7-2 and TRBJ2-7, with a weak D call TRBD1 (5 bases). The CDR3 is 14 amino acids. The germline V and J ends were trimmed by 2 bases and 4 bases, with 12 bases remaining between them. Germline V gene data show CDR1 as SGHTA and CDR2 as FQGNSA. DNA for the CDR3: TGTGCCAGCAGCTTAAAGGGGCTGGTATACGAGCAGTACTTC. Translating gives CASSLKGLVYEQYF.

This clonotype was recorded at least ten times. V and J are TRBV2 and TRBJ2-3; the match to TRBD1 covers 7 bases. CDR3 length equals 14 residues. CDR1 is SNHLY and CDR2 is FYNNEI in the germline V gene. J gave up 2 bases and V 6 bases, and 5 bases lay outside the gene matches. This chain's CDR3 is CASSADRATDTQYF. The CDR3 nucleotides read TGTGCCAGCAGCGCAGACAGGGCCACAGATACGCAGTATTTT.

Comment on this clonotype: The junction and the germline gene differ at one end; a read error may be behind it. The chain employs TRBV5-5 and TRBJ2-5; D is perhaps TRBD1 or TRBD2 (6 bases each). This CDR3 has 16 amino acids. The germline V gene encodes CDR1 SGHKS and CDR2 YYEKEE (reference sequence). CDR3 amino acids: CASSLGVIGGRETQYF. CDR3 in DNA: TGTGCAAGCAGCTTGGGGGTGATTGGGGGGCGTGAGACCCAGTACTTC.